This T cell receptor (beta chain) was sequenced for a study of naive and memory T cell subsets (dated by TCRdb to about 2017). General notes on the study: In the figure summarizing the skin biopsy and whole blood samples, 10 or so blood donors, 7 tuberculin skin test biopsies and 3 saline control biopsies were reported. PCR2 was typically performed as a SYBR Green qPCR that was stopped at a set threshold, although end-point PCR (roughly 6 cycles) could be used instead for low-input samples. Results the study describes overall, beyond this receptor: The RNA-based method was acknowledged as potentially sensitive to TCR transcript changes with T cell activation and differentiation.

CDR1 and CDR2 (SEHNR, FQNEAQ) derive from the germline V gene (reference sequence). Counted from cysteine to phenylalanine, this CDR3 has 15 amino acids. Left in the record is the CDR3 DNA by itself, 45 bases read in frame from the first base. Relative to germline, V is 1 base shorter and J is 1 base shorter, with 11 bases between their ends. Libraries were prepared through 5' RACE. The ligated cDNA was amplified by four rounds of PCR, in which nested alpha and beta constant region primers were used together with the SP2 primer. TCR RNA was reverse transcribed with SuperScript IV using alpha and beta constant region primers for the blood and skin samples. T4 RNA ligase 1 was used to ligate an oligonucleotide containing the Illumina SP2 primer and a UMI to the 3' end of the cDNA. To prevent hairpin formation, the 12-nucleotide UMI was made up of two random hexamers with an eight-base spacer between them. From the second PCR onward, TCR alpha and beta chain libraries were processed separately and dual indexed for multiplexing. After pooling, the indexed libraries were analyzed by capillary electrophoresis and sequenced on either an Illumina MiSeq or NextSeq. To boost base diversity and improve cluster recognition, PhiX DNA at roughly 4.5-8% was spiked into the libraries. The study's processing was this. Demultiplexor pulled UMIs out of read 2, joined the UMIs with the TCR sequence from read 1, and separated reads according to sample indices. V and J genes and V-J junctions were identified by Decombinator, and each TCR was assigned a five-part identifier that included V and J deletions. Collapsinator used UMIs to correct sequencing errors and PCR amplification heterogeneity, producing a UMI-based abundance for each TCR. Identifiers were converted to nucleotide sequence by CDR3Translator and translated to amino acids, and CDR3 regions were extracted on the basis of terminal motifs. Error-corrected counts of alpha and beta TCRs from blood and skin were compared after being normalized to the amount of input RNA. Starting from the raw public reads, TCRdb applied fastp trimming at Q25, assembled clones with MiXCR and retained in-frame beta chains. Entries are consolidated by CDR3 protein sequence, retaining the most common genes and DNA. The V and J calls and clone size are TCRdb's, not the authors'. The sample table contains 45,000 to 55,000 distinct CDR3 sequences; only one count was recorded for 4.7% of them. Approximately 0.84% of the sample rests with the top ten.

This clonotype was counted ten times or more. Its antigen specificity is not known. Base qualities are missing; no much larger clone stands one base away. A robust, sensitive protocol for the amplification, sequencing and analysis of TCRs was described in the study, in which 3' ligation of a UMI-containing oligonucleotide to TCR cDNA was used. For whole blood analysis, roughly 2.6 ml of peripheral blood was drawn from adult healthy volunteers into Tempus tubes, and RNA was extracted according to the manufacturer's instructions. Before reverse transcription, total RNA that had not been cell sorted was treated with RQ1 DNase, with a target input of 1 to 1000 ng. Libraries were prepared from skin biopsies and whole blood to test how robust the pipeline was in samples where T cells are a minority population.

The sequence is built from TRBV7-9 and TRBJ2-7, with the D gene not clear enough to name. The receptor was isolated from a female donor in good health. The nucleotide sequence reads TGTGCCAGCAGCTTAGGAACTACACATTCCTACGAGCAGTACTTC. It specifies CASSLGTTHSYEQYF.